This passage covers 3 T cell receptor beta chains from one sample sequenced in a study of T cells in Graves' hyperthyroidism and ophthalmopathy (dated by TCRdb to about 2019). Receptor amplification or capture employed multiplex PCR. The sample was run on an Illumina HiSeq 2000. Amplification of TCR beta CDR3 regions was carried out from RNA transcripts. The first round of RT-PCR for the TCR CDR3 was performed with the HTBI primer set and the Qiagen OneStep RT-PCR kit. The raw public data were reprocessed by TCRdb itself: fastp quality trimming at Q25, MiXCR clonotype calling, in-frame beta chains only. A single entry per CDR3 protein holds the most common genes and DNA from its merged rows. This sample lists about 160,000 distinct CDR3 sequences; about 9.4% were detected once. The leading ten clones occupy around 20% of the sample. Sequenced input: blood. Source of these receptors: a woman under 30 with Graves' hyperthyroidism that later progressed to Graves' ophthalmopathy.

This clonotype has at least ten counts. This chain connects TRBV7-2 to TRBJ2-7; 13 bases match TRBD2. CDR1 SGHTA and CDR2 FQGNSA come from the germline V gene. V was pared by 3 bases and J by 7 bases, with 3 bases of the junction left unmatched. This CDR3 is built from 14 residues. The CDR3 here is CASSLSGLAGEQYF. The CDR3 DNA follows: TGTGCCAGCAGCTTGTCGGGACTAGCGGGGGAGCAGTACTTC.

This clonotype occurred many times. This chain uses TRBV6-1 with TRBJ2-2, with D unresolved. Germline-derived CDR1 and CDR2 are MNHNS and SASEGT. The CDR3 totals 13 residues. DNA for the CDR3: TGTGTCACCAGCATTCAGCACACCGGGGAGCTGTTTTTT. Its translation: CVTSIQHTGELFF.

Regarding this clonotype: A much larger clone is a single base away; this may be a read error. The chain uses TRBV3-1 and TRBJ2-3; no clear D gene. CDR1 LGHDT and CDR2 YNNKEL come from the germline V gene (reference sequence). CDR3 size: 14 residues. The CDR3: CASSQAAGTDTRYF. CDR3 sequence (DNA): TGTGCCAGCAGCCAAGCTGCAGGCACAGATACGCGGTATTTT.